This T cell receptor (beta chain) was found in a study of response to subunit inactivated influenza vaccine. Trimming removed 6 bases from V and 4 bases from J; junction bases left unmatched: 5. CDR3 length: 13 amino acids. Germline V lookup: CDR1 DFQATT, CDR2 SNEGSKA (reference sequence). TCRdb recomputed calls from the RT-PCR reads with MiXCR, one row per CDR3 protein. The table includes hundreds of thousands of distinct CDR3 sequences, about 15% detected once. This TCR came from a man aged 50 to 69 who received an inactivated influenza vaccine. The rearrangement joins TRBV20-1 to TRBJ2-2; 7 bases agree with TRBD1. Sequenced here: CD4+ T cells sorted from PBMCs, sampled 23 to 25 months after vaccination. This CDR3 reads CSAPRGSTGELFF. In DNA form, the CDR3 reads TGCAGTGCACCCAGGGGGAGCACCGGGGAGCTGTTTTTT.